The following is a TCR beta chain sequence with its context. Its antigen is unidentified. All of the isolated RNA was reverse transcribed, so expressed TCRB transcripts were sequenced. Profiling relied on immunoSEQ multiplex PCR, and the TCRdb table lists in-frame clones only, not all of them. Of roughly 330,000 clones in the sample, approximately 15% are singletons; the top ten hold around 0.016%. Sorting based on CD45RO/CCR7/CD25/CD127/CD95/CD27 separated CD4+ naive, central memory, regulatory and stem cell-like memory cells. These data are taken from a study of beta chain features in type 1 diabetes. Overall study: Cell yields, gender and age were similar in healthy donors and patients.

Study-wide findings and caveats: Overrepresentation of cells with high TCR expression could result from cDNA sequencing. Comparison showed that naive, central memory and Treg TCRB repertoires appeared more similar among patients than among healthy donors. Type 1 diabetes patients had moderately but significantly shorter TCRB CDR3s in all four CD4+ subsets.

This CDR3 is built from 13 residues. The junction had 4 bases not matched to a gene; V was cut back by 5 bases and J by 5 bases. Germline assignment: CDR1 MNHEY and CDR2 SVGAGI. This chain joins TRBV6-5 and TRBJ2-5; 8 positions match TRBD1. The specimen was naive CD4+ T cells from blood. The receptor was isolated from a woman aged 18-29 years with type 1 diabetes. The CDR3 region has the DNA TGTGCCAGCAGTCCGGACAGGGCGGAGACCCAGTACTTC. This gives the protein CASSPDRAETQYF.